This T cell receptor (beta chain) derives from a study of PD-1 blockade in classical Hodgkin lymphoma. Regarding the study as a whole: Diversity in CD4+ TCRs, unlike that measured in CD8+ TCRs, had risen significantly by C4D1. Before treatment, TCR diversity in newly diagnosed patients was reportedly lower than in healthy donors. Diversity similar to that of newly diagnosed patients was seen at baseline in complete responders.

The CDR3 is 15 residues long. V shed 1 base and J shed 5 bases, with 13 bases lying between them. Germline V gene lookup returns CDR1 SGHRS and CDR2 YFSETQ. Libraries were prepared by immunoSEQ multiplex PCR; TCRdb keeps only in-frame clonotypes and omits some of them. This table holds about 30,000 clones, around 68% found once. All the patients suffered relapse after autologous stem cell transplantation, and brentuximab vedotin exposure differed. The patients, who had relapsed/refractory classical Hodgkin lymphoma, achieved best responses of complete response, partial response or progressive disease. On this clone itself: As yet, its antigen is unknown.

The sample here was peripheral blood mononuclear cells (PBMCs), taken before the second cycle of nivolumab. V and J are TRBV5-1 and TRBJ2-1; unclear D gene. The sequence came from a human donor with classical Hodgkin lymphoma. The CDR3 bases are TGCGCCAGCAGCTTGATGGCAGGTGCGGACAATGAGCAGTTCTTC. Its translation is CASSLMAGADNEQFF. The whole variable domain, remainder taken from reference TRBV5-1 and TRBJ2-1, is KAGVTQTPRYLIKTRGQQVTLSCSPISGHRSVSWYQQTPGQGLQFLFEYFSETQRNKGNFPGRFSGRQFSNSRSEMNVSTLELGDSALYLCASSLMAGADNEQFFGPGTRLTVL.